Below are 12 T cell receptor beta chains sequenced from a single sample in a study of cytomegalovirus exposure and HLA in healthy donors. Amplification used 60 Vbeta primers and 13 Jbeta primers. Generated by immunoSEQ multiplex PCR, the TCRdb table keeps only in-frame clones and is missing some. The sample lists approximately 170,000 clones, about 84% occurring once. Sequencing was carried out using PBMCs. The receptor source for this set is a man aged 45-65 years in good health and CMV-seropositive.

This sequence joins TRBV6-6 and TRBJ1-4; 7 positions match TRBD1. The CDR3 has 13 residues. V was clipped by 7 bases and J by 7 bases; unmatched bases: 6. CDR1 MNHNY and CDR2 SVGAGI come from the germline V gene (reference sequence). This chain's CDR3 is CASNLQGLEKLFF. CDR3 DNA sequence: TGTGCCAGCAACCTACAGGGGCTTGAAAAACTGTTTTTT.

The J gene is TRBJ1-2, the V gene TRBV2; 9 bases align to TRBD1. Trimming removed 6 bases from V and 4 bases from J; junction bases left unmatched: 3. Germline V gene data show CDR1 as SNHLY and CDR2 as FYNNEI. The CDR3 has 13 residues. This CDR3 is CASRMGQGYGYTF. The DNA for the CDR3 is TGTGCCAGCAGGATGGGACAGGGCTATGGCTACACCTTC.

This chain connects TRBV28 to TRBJ1-3; 9 positions agree with TRBD1. From germline, CDR1 is MDHEN and CDR2 SYDVKM. The V gene end was trimmed by 2 bases and the J gene end by 8 bases; junction bases not matched to a gene: 4. This CDR3 spans 14 amino acids. CDR3 DNA sequence: TGTGCCAGCAGTTTAGGACAGGGGTCACACACCATATATTTT. This sequence encodes CASSLGQGSHTIYF.

The rearrangement links TRBV6-5 to TRBJ1-6; D uncertain. CDR3 size: 14 residues. Germline V lookup: CDR1 MNHEY, CDR2 SVGAGI. V dropped 2 bases and J dropped 3 bases, with 5 bases sitting between them. The CDR3 nucleotides are TGTGCCAGCAGTTACGGCCGCTATAATTCACCCCTCCACTTT. Translating gives CASSYGRYNSPLHF.

The chain employs TRBV7-2 and TRBJ2-7; 7 positions match TRBD1. Trimming removed 6 bases from V and 0 bases from J; junction bases left unmatched: 2. The germline V gene encodes CDR1 SGHTA and CDR2 FQGNSA. The CDR3 length is 13 residues. CDR3: CASRRDSSYEQYF. CDR3 coding DNA: TGTGCCAGCAGACGGGACAGCTCCTACGAGCAGTACTTC.

This clone is a singleton in its sample. This sequence joins TRBV19 and TRBJ1-1, with D uncertain. V was cut by 5 bases and J by 1 base, with 20 bases left in between. There are 17 residues in the CDR3. Germline V gene data show CDR1 as LNHDA and CDR2 as SQIVND (reference sequence). Here the CDR3 DNA reads TGTGCCAGTAGTGAAGGGAGGGCGCGGATTAGGAACACTGAAGCTTTCTTT. Its protein is CASSEGRARIRNTEAFF.

The J gene is TRBJ1-4, the V gene TRBV7-2, with TRBD1 matching over 7 bases. The germline V gene encodes CDR1 SGHTA and CDR2 FQGNSA. Trimming removed 1 base from V and 8 bases from J; junction bases left unmatched: 7. The length of the CDR3 is 15 residues. CDR3: CASSLVKGAGEKLFF. The CDR3 bases are TGTGCCAGCAGCTTAGTGAAGGGGGCGGGAGAAAAACTGTTTTTT.

The rearrangement links TRBV30 to TRBJ1-2; D is perhaps TRBD1 (5 bases). V lost 5 bases and J lost 8, with 15 bases in between. This CDR3 region has 12 residues. Looked up from germline, CDR1 is GTSNPN and CDR2 is SVGIG (reference sequence). CDR3 sequence: CAWARQSGGYTF. CDR3 coding DNA: TGTGCCTGGGCGAGACAGTCCGGAGGCTACACCTTC.

V and J are TRBV6-6 and TRBJ2-5; D is possibly TRBD1 (6 bases). Trimming shortened V by 6 bases and J by 4 bases, and 12 bases separated the two germline ends. The CDR3 runs 13 residues. Per the germline V gene, CDR1 is MNHNY and CDR2 is SVGAGI (reference sequence). The CDR3 nucleotides are TGTGCCAGCAGACGGGACACTCGAGAGACCCAGTACTTC. Its translation is CASRRDTRETQYF.

The chain combines TRBV2 with TRBJ2-3, with D possibly being TRBD2 (5 bases). V lost 7 bases, J lost 0 bases, and 14 bases lay in between. The CDR3 runs to 15 residues. Germline CDR1 SNHLY, CDR2 FYNNEI. The DNA for the CDR3 is TGTGCCAGCATAGAGGGTCACCTCAGCACAGATACGCAGTATTTT. Residues: CASIEGHLSTDTQYF. Full variable domain (rest looked up from reference TRBV2 and TRBJ2-3): EPEVTQTPSHQVTQMGQEVILRCVPISNHLYFYWYRQILGQKVEFLVSFYNNEISEKSEIFDDQFSVERPDGSNFTLKIRSTKLEDSAMYFCASIEGHLSTDTQYFGPGTRLTVL.

The chain couples TRBV4-3 to TRBJ2-7; TRBD2 agrees at 12 bases. V lost 4 bases, J lost 6 bases, and 13 bases stayed unmatched. The CDR3 runs 17 residues. The V gene's germline CDR1 is LGHNA and CDR2 YSLEER. CDR3 nucleotide sequence: TGCGCCAGCAGCCCAAGCCTAGCGGGAGGGCCACGTGTCGAGCAGTACTTC. The encoded protein is CASSPSLAGGPRVEQYF.

The chain combines TRBV7-8 with TRBJ1-4; TRBD1 aligns across 9 bases. Trimming took 5 bases from V and 7 from J; bases not matched to a gene: 5. Germline assignment: CDR1 SGHVS and CDR2 FQNEAQ. The length of the CDR3 is 14 residues. The DNA of the CDR3 is TGTGCCAGCAGCCAGAGGGACAGGGTTGAAAAACTGTTTTTT. Its protein is CASSQRDRVEKLFF.